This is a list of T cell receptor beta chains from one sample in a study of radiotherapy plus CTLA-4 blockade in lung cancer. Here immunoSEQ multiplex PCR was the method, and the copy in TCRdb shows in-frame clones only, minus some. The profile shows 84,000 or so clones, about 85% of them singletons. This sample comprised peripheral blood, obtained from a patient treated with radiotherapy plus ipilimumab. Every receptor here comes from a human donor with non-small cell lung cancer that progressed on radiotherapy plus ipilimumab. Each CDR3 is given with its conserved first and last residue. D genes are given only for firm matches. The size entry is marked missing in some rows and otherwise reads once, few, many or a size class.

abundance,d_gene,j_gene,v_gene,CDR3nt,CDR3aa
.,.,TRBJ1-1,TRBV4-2,TGTGCCAGCAGCCGGGAGCGCAGTATGAACACTGAAGCTTTCTTT,CASSRERSMNTEAFF
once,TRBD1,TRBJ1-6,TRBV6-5,TGTGCCAGCAGTTACATCACAGGACAGGGCCTCTCACCCCTCCACTTT,CASSYITGQGLSPLHF
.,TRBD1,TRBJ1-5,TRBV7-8,TGTGCCAGCAGCCAAAGAGGGGGCGTTTTGTTGCATCAGCCCCAGCATTTT,CASSQRGGVLLHQPQHF
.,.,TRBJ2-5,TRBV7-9,TGTGCCAGCAGCCAAGGACTGGAACAAGAGACCCAGTACTTC,CASSQGLEQETQYF
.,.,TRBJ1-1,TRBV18,TGTGCCAGCTCCGGGCAGGGGAACACTGAAGCTTTCTTT,CASSGQGNTEAFF
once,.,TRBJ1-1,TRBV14,TGTGCCAGCAGCCAGGGGGGGCCTGAAGCTTTCTTT,CASSQGGPEAFF
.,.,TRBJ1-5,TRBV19,TGTGCCAGTAGTAGCGGACAGAGCAATCAGCCCCAGCATTTT,CASSSGQSNQPQHF
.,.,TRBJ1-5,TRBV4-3,TGCGCCAGCAGCCAAGATTTAGGAGGAGTGTGGCAGCCCCAGCATTTT,CASSQDLGGVWQPQHF
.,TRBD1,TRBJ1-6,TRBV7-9,TGTGCCAGCAGCCCTGCTAGCCTGGACAGGGCTTCACCCCTCCACTTT,CASSPASLDRASPLHF
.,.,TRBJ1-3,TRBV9,TGTGCCAGCAGCGAGGGGGGGACCCCTGGAAACACCATATATTTT,CASSEGGTPGNTIYF
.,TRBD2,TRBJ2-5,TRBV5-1,TGCGCCAGCAACCCGGGGGGGCAAGAGACCCAGTACTTC,CASNPGGQETQYF
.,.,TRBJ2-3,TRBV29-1,TGCAGCGTTGAAGGTTGGTGGGACGGACCCACAGATACGCAGTATTTT,CSVEGWWDGPTDTQYF
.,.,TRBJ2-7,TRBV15,TGTGCCACCAGCAAACCCGACCGCTACGAGCAGTACTTC,CATSKPDRYEQYF
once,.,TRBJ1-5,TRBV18,TGTGCCAGCTCACCCGGGCTGGGGGGCACCAATCAGCCCCAGCATTTT,CASSPGLGGTNQPQHF
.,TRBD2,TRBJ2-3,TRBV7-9,TGTGCCAGCAGCTTAGGGGACGGGGGGACTAGCACAGATACGCAGTATTTT,CASSLGDGGTSTDTQYF
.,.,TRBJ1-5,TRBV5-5,TGTGCCAGCAGCAGGGGGATAGGGGGTAATCAGCCCCAGCATTTT,CASSRGIGGNQPQHF
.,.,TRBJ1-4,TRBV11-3,TGTGCCAGCAGCTTAGGGGCAGGGGATGAAAAACTGTTTTTT,CASSLGAGDEKLFF
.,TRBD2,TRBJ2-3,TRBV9,TGTGCCAGTTTAGCGGGAGGGCTCGGCGCAGATACGCAGTATTTT,CASLAGGLGADTQYF
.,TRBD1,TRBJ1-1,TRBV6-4,TGTGCCAGCAAACGGGACAGTAACACTGAAGCTTTCTTT,CASKRDSNTEAFF
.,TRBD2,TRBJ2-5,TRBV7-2,TGTGCCAGCAGCCCGACTGGGAGCGGGGGGGTGGAGACCCAGTACTTC,CASSPTGSGGVETQYF
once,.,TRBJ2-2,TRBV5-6,TGTGCCAGCAGCTTGAATCTGGCCGTGGAAATCGGGGAGCTGTTTTTT,CASSLNLAVEIGELFF
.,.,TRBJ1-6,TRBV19,TGTGCCAGTACCACGGGCGACAGAGTGCATTCACCCCTCCACTTT,CASTTGDRVHSPLHF
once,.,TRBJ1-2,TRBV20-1,TGCAGTGCTAGATTGAATGGAGGCTACACCTTC,CSARLNGGYTF
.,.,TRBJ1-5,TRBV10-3,TGTGCCATCAGTGACAACCTACTGGGACGAGGTCAGCCCCAGCATTTT,CAISDNLLGRGQPQHF
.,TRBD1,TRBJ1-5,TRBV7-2,TGTGCCAGCAGCTGGACAGGGTTTGGCAATCAGCCCCAGCATTTT,CASSWTGFGNQPQHF
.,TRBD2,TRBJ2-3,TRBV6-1,TGTGCCAGTACTAGCGGGGGGGCCGGAACAGATACGCAGTATTTT,CASTSGGAGTDTQYF
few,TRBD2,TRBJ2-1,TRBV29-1,TGCAGCGTAGAAAGACTAGCGGGGCAGTACAATGAGCAGTTCTTC,CSVERLAGQYNEQFF
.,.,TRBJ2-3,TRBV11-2,TGTGCCAGCAGCTTCGCTTTAGGTCTTACTTACACAGATACGCAGTATTTT,CASSFALGLTYTDTQYF
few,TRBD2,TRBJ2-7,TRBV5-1,TGCGCCAGCAGCTTCTCTAGCGGGAGTAGTGAGCAGTACTTC,CASSFSSGSSEQYF
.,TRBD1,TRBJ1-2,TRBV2,TGTGCCAGCAGCCCCGACAGGGAACGCACCTTC,CASSPDRERTF
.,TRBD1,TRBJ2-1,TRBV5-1,TGCGCCAGCAGCTCCCAGAAAACCGGACAGGGGATGTGGAATGAGCAGTTCTTC,CASSSQKTGQGMWNEQFF
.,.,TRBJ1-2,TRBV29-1,TGCAGCGTCGCTCTAGTGCCTGGCTACACCTTC,CSVALVPGYTF
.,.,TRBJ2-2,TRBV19,TGTGCCAGTAGTAGGGGGGCCACCGGGGAGCTGTTTTTT,CASSRGATGELFF
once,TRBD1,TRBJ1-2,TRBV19,TGTGCCAGTACTCCGATAGGTGGTACAGGGGACTATGGCTACACCTTC,CASTPIGGTGDYGYTF
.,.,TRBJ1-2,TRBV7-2,TGTGCCAGCAGCCCCAGGGATCTCTATGGCTACACCTTC,CASSPRDLYGYTF
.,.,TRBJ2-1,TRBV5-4,TGTGCCAGCAGAAGTGTGGGTTCTACCTCCTACAATGAGCAGTTCTTC,CASRSVGSTSYNEQFF
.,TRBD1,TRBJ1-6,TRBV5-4,TGTGCCAGCAGCCTTAGGACAGGGATAAGCTCACCCCTCCACTTT,CASSLRTGISSPLHF
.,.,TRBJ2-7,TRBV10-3,TGTGCCACCAATCAGGGCCCCGGGACAAATACCTACGAGCAGTACTTC,CATNQGPGTNTYEQYF
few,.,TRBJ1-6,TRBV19,TGTGCCAGTAGTTCCTTTGGGGGCAGAGGGCTTTCACCCCTCCACTTT,CASSSFGGRGLSPLHF
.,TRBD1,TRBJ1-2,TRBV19,TGTGCCAGTAGTATTTTACAGGGGAACTATGGCTACACCTTC,CASSILQGNYGYTF
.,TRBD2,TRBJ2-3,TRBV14,TGTGCCAGCAGCCCGCGACAGGGGACTAGCGGGCTTAGCACAGATACGCAGTATTTT,CASSPRQGTSGLSTDTQYF
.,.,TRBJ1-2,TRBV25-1,TGTGCCAGCAGTGAATATAGCGGGAAGAACTATGGCTACACCTTC,CASSEYSGKNYGYTF
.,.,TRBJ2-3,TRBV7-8,TGTGCCAGCAGCTTAGAGGTGGATACGCAGTATTTT,CASSLEVDTQYF
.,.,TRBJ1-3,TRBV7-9,TGTGCCAGCATCGACACAGGCTCTGGAAACACCATATATTTT,CASIDTGSGNTIYF
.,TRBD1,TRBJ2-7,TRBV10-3,TGTGCCATCAGTGAGCGAAGGGACAGGGGCTACGAGCAGTACTTC,CAISERRDRGYEQYF
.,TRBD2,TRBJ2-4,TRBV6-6,TGTGCCAGCAGTTACTCGTTAGCGGGGGTCAAAAACATTCAGTACTTC,CASSYSLAGVKNIQYF
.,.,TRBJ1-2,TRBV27,TGTGCCAGCAGTCCCGCCCCCTCCTATGGCTACACCTTC,CASSPAPSYGYTF
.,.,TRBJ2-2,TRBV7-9,TGTGCCAGCAGCTTAGGGACAGCGAACACCGGGGAGCTGTTTTTT,CASSLGTANTGELFF
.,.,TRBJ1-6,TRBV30,TGTGCCTGGAGGTCTAATAATTCACCCCTCCACTTT,CAWRSNNSPLHF
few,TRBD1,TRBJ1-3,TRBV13,TGTGCCAGCAGCACCTGGACAGGAGGGAGCTACTCTGGAAACACCATATATTTT,CASSTWTGGSYSGNTIYF
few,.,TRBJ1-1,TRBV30,TGTGCCTGGAGAAGCCTGGAGGCTTTCTTT,CAWRSLEAFF
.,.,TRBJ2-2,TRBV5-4,TGTGCCAGCAGAGACACCATCCGGGACACCGGGGAGCTGTTTTTT,CASRDTIRDTGELFF
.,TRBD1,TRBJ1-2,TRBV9,TGTGCCAGCAGCGAGGGGGCCTCCTATGGCTACACCTTC,CASSEGASYGYTF
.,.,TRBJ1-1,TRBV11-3,TGTGCCAGCAGCTTAGGGCCCGAAGCTTTCTTT,CASSLGPEAFF
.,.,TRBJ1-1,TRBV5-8,TGTGCCAGCAGCTTGGCCCCAGGGGTCACTGAAGCTTTCTTT,CASSLAPGVTEAFF
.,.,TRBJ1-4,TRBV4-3,TGCGCCAGCAGCCAAGCAGAGAATGAAAAACTGTTTTTT,CASSQAENEKLFF
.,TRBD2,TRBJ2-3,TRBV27,TGTGCCAGCAGCTCCTCTAGCGGACGCACAGATACGCAGTATTTT,CASSSSSGRTDTQYF
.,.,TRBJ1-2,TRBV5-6,TGTGCCAGCAGCTTGTGGGCAGGGGACTACACCTTC,CASSLWAGDYTF
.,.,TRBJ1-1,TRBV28,TGTGCCAGCAGGAGGGTTGGTGAAGCTTTCTTT,CASRRVGEAFF
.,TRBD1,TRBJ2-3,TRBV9,TGTGCCAGCAGCGCGGACAGGGCGCTAGGTACGCAGTATTTT,CASSADRALGTQYF